Below, 4 T cell receptor beta chains from the same sample are listed, as sequenced in a study of T-cell reconstitution after alpha-beta-depleted transplantation in children. Preparing the TCRbeta library involved the use of unique molecular identifiers. From the PCR reads, TCRdb called clonotypes with MiXCR, one entry per CDR3 protein. The sample yields around 480,000 distinct CDR3 sequences, less than 35% seen once. Material: PBMCs from the stem cell graft donor, obtained from the stem cell graft. The receptor set was obtained from a human donor who donated a stem cell graft to a child with aplastic anemia.

This clonotype turned up a few times. The chain carries TRBV5-6 and TRBJ2-2; unclear D gene. Per germline, CDR1 SGHDT and CDR2 YYEEEE. The CDR3 has 15 residues. V lost 0 bases to trimming and J lost 8 bases, with 14 bases between them. CDR3 amino acids: CASSLGLKIAGELFF. DNA for the CDR3: TGTGCCAGCAGCTTGGGGCTTAAAATCGCTGGGGAGCTGTTTTTT. The variable domain in full, completed from reference TRBV5-6 and TRBJ2-2, reads DAGVTQSPTHLIKTRGQQVTLRCSPKSGHDTVSWYQQALGQGPQFIFQYYEEEERQRGNFPDRFSGHQFPNYSSELNVNALLLGDSALYLCASSLGLKIAGELFFGEGSRLTVL.

This chain connects TRBV12-3 or TRBV12-4 to TRBJ2-2, with 7 bases fitting TRBD1. The CDR3 loop spans 16 amino acids. The V gene end was trimmed by 6 bases and the J gene end by 0 bases; junction bases not matched to a gene: 7. CDR3 DNA: TGTGCCAGCAGCTACAGGGGAACCTCGAACACCGGGGAGCTGTTTTTT. Its protein product is CASSYRGTSNTGELFF.

This clonotype was seen only once. V is TRBV7-8 and J is TRBJ2-3; possible D gene TRBD2, 5 bases. Germline V gene data show CDR1 as SGHVS and CDR2 as FQNEAQ. The CDR3 contains 18 residues. Trimming took off 1 base at V and 6 bases at J, with 23 bases between the two ends. The CDR3 DNA sequence: TGTGCCAGCAGCTTAGTCGCCGGCTGGCCCCGTAGCGCGGATACGCAGTATTTT. Translating gives CASSLVAGWPRSADTQYF.

This chain connects TRBV18 to TRBJ2-1, with 8 bases that match TRBD1. The CDR3 runs 18 residues. Trimming cost V 6 bases and J 6 bases; bases outside gene matches: 19. CDR1 is KGHSH and CDR2 is LQKENI in the germline V gene. CDR3 sequence reads: CASSVTGTGLGGRNEQFF. CDR3 coding DNA: TGTGCCAGCTCCGTAACGGGGACAGGCCTAGGGGGGCGCAATGAGCAGTTCTTC.